These 29 T cell receptor beta chains were sequenced from one sample in a study of blood T cell repertoires in COVID-19. The method was immunoSEQ multiplex PCR; TCRdb's version includes in-frame clones alone and lacks a portion of them. The sample comprises around 250,000 clones, 80% to 90% of which are singletons, and approximately 1.9% rests with the top ten. Source material: PBMCs or T cells enriched from blood (not recorded which). The receptor source for this set is a woman between 50 and 59 years old who had recovered from COVID-19.

This clone came up once. This chain links TRBV7-9 with TRBJ1-6, with D unresolved. This CDR3 is built from 13 residues. The V end lost 5 bases, the J end lost 15 bases, and 17 bases lay between the germline ends. Germline assignment: CDR1 SEHNR and CDR2 FQNEAQ (reference sequence). The CDR3 nucleotides read TGTGCCAGCAGCGTACCCCCTCGGTACGACCTCCACTTT. Translation gives CASSVPPRYDLHF.

The chain couples TRBV7-2 to TRBJ1-5; TRBD1 matches 7 bases. V shed 5 bases and J 1 base; nucleotides not matched to a gene: 8. Per the germline V gene, CDR1 is SGHTA and CDR2 is FQGNSA. The CDR3 totals 16 residues. The CDR3 DNA reads as TGTGCCAGCAGCGCAGTCGGGACAGTGAGCAATCAGCCCCAGCATTTT. It yields the protein CASSAVGTVSNQPQHF.

The chain joins TRBV2 to TRBJ2-1; TRBD2 agrees at 8 bases. Unmatched junction bases numbered 5, after V lost 6 bases and J lost 10 bases. Germline V lookup: CDR1 SNHLY, CDR2 FYNNEI. The CDR3 has 12 residues. The CDR3 DNA sequence: TGTGCCAGCAGGGGCAGACTAGCGGAGCAGTTCTTC. It translates to CASRGRLAEQFF.

The CDR3 sequence: CASSSTRTSNTEAFF. CDR3 DNA sequence: TGTGCCAGCTCATCGACTCGGACAAGTAACACTGAAGCTTTCTTT. The chain links TRBV18 to TRBJ1-1, with D perhaps matching TRBD1 (5 bases). The germline gives CDR1 KGHSH, CDR2 LQKENI. The germline V and J ends were trimmed by 5 bases and 2 bases, with 15 bases remaining between them. The CDR3 is made up of 15 amino acids.

CDR3 in amino acids: CASSPAGGSYNEQFF. The CDR3 DNA sequence: TGCGCCAGCAGCCCAGCGGGAGGGTCCTACAATGAGCAGTTCTTC. The rearrangement joins TRBV5-1 to TRBJ2-1, with 10 bases fitting TRBD2. Germline assignment: CDR1 SGHRS and CDR2 YFSETQ. There are 15 residues in the CDR3. V was clipped by 4 bases and J by 1 base; unmatched bases: 2.

This rearrangement joins TRBV9 to TRBJ1-1, with 11 bases that match TRBD1. Germline V gives CDR1 SGDLS, CDR2 YYNGEE. The junction had 8 bases not matched to a gene; V was cut back by 4 bases and J by 6 bases. CDR3 length: 15 residues. Here the CDR3 reads CASSPRTGGGSEAFF. CDR3 bases: TGTGCCAGCAGCCCTCGGACAGGGGGCGGGTCTGAAGCTTTCTTT.

CDR3: CASSPPWGRDTGELFF. CDR3 coding DNA: TGTGCCAGCTCACCACCGTGGGGCAGAGACACCGGGGAGCTGTTTTTT. This chain links TRBV18 with TRBJ2-2; possibly TRBD1 for D (5 bases). Trimming pared 0 bases from V and 3 bases from J, leaving 11 bases between. The CDR3 is 16 residues long. In germline, CDR1 is KGHSH, CDR2 LQKENI. Variable domain in full (rest from reference TRBV18 and TRBJ2-2): NAGVMQNPRHLVRRRGQEARLRCSPMKGHSHVYWYRQLPEEGLKFMVYLQKENIIDESGMPKERFSAEFPKEGPSILRIQQVVRGDSAAYFCASSPPWGRDTGELFFGEGSRLTVL.

The rearrangement joins TRBV9 to TRBJ2-3; TRBD1 matches 8 bases. This CDR3 contains 15 residues. The J segment lost 5 bases and the V segment lost 0 bases, leaving 5 bases of the junction unmatched. CDR1 and CDR2 (germline): SGDLS, YYNGEE. The DNA for the CDR3 is TGTGCCAGCAGCGTAGGACAGGGGATAGTAGATACGCAGTATTTT. Translating gives CASSVGQGIVDTQYF. Looking up the rest from reference TRBV9 and TRBJ2-3 gives the full variable domain: DSGVTQTPKHLITATGQRVTLRCSPRSGDLSVYWYQQSLDQGLQFLIQYYNGEERAKGNILERFSAQQFPDLHSELNLSSLELGDSALYFCASSVGQGIVDTQYFGPGTRLTVL.

The genes are TRBV5-1 and TRBJ2-7; D may be TRBD2 (6 bases). The CDR3 sequence is 15 residues long. V was pared by 2 bases and J by 2 bases, with 14 bases between. Germline CDR1 and CDR2: SGHRS and YFSETQ. The CDR3 loop reads CASSFGGRITYEQYF. CDR3 nucleotides: TGCGCCAGCAGCTTCGGGGGTAGGATTACCTACGAGCAGTACTTC.

The rearrangement links TRBV7-9 to TRBJ2-3; the match to TRBD2 covers 13 bases. Germline CDR1 SEHNR, CDR2 FQNEAQ (reference sequence). The CDR3 is made up of 15 amino acids. The CDR3 spells CASPGGLAGQGTQYF. CDR3 nucleotides: TGTGCTTCTCCCGGGGGACTAGCGGGACAAGGTACGCAGTATTTT.

The chain's CDR3 is CASSSRGPGELFF. In DNA form, the CDR3 reads TGTGCCAGCAGTTCCAGGGGGCCCGGGGAGCTGTTTTTT. The chain uses TRBV6-5 and TRBJ2-2, with 8 positions matching TRBD1. With V trimmed by 4 bases and J by 6 bases, 1 base remained unmatched. This CDR3 has 13 residues. CDR1 is MNHEY and CDR2 is SVGAGI in the germline V gene.

The rearrangement links TRBV2 to TRBJ1-4, with TRBD1 matching over 11 bases. CDR3 length: 15 amino acids. CDR1 and CDR2 from the germline V gene are SNHLY and FYNNEI. V lost 7 bases and J lost 8; bases outside the gene matches: 9. CDR3 nucleotide sequence: TGTGCCAGCATACTCGGACAGGGGGCAGGGGAAAAACTGTTTTTT. Its protein is CASILGQGAGEKLFF.

This rearrangement joins TRBV7-9 to TRBJ1-2; D possibly corresponds to TRBD1 (5 bases). The CDR3 length is 14 residues. CDR1 is SEHNR, CDR2 FQNEAQ, per germline (reference sequence). The V end was cut by 5 bases, the J end by 3 bases, with 13 bases between. For the CDR3, the DNA is TGTGCCAGCAGCCCCTCGGGGGGTCACTATGGCTACACCTTC. It translates to CASSPSGGHYGYTF.

The gene calls are TRBV5-1 and TRBJ2-1, with 9 bases lining up with TRBD2. In germline, CDR1 is SGHRS, CDR2 YFSETQ. J lost 9 bases, V lost 2 bases, and 9 bases had no gene match. The CDR3 consists of 15 residues. Written as DNA, the CDR3 is TGCGCCAGCAGCTTCATAGCGGGAGATCTGAGTGAGCAGTTCTTC. Encoded protein: CASSFIAGDLSEQFF.

The V gene is TRBV19, the J gene TRBJ2-1, with 10 bases aligning to TRBD2. CDR1 is LNHDA, CDR2 SQIVND, per germline (reference sequence). The CDR3 is 18 amino acids. Trimming took 6 bases from V and 1 from J; bases not matched to a gene: 12. The CDR3 spells CASRRGLAGAFSYNEQFF. Written as DNA, the CDR3 is TGTGCCAGTAGACGGGGGCTAGCGGGAGCCTTTTCCTACAATGAGCAGTTCTTC.

The rearrangement uses TRBV3-1 (or the pseudogene TRBV3-2) and TRBJ1-4; D unclear. The ends were cut back, 0 bases at V and 4 bases at J, with 9 bases in the middle. The CDR3 has 15 amino acids. Germline-derived CDR1 and CDR2 are LGHDT and YNNKEL (reference sequence). CDR3 region: CASSQEAQVNEKLFF. CDR3 bases: TGTGCCAGCAGCCAAGAGGCCCAGGTTAATGAAAAACTGTTTTTT.

Points on this clone: Since no conserved phenylalanine or tryptophan closes the CDR3, a read error is the likely cause. No DNA is shown, since the ends of the CDR3 on it are uncertain; the CDR3 is the one TCRdb lists. The V call is TRBV28, the J call TRBJ1-6; no DNA check was done on the table's D call, TRBD1. Germline CDR1 reads MDHEN; CDR2 reads SYDVKM. Termini included, the CDR3 measures 16 amino acids. CDR3 region: CASGGEDPQAGTGAHI.

Remarks on this clone: One junction end disagrees with the germline gene, perhaps due to a read error. V usage is TRBV7-9 and J usage is TRBJ2-7; unclear D gene. In germline, CDR1 is SEHNR, CDR2 FQNEAQ (reference sequence). The CDR3 has 12 amino acids. This CDR3 is CASGFGSAEQYF. For the CDR3, the DNA is TGTGCCAGCGGCTTCGGGTCCGCCGAGCAGTACTTC. Full variable domain (rest looked up from reference TRBV7-9 and TRBJ2-7): DTGVSQNPRHKITKRGQNVTFRCDPISEHNRLYWYRQTLGQGPEFLTYFQNEAQLEKSRLLSDRFSAERPKGSFSTLEIQRTEQGDSAMYLCASGFGSAEQYFGPGTRLTVT.

The V call is TRBV28, the J call TRBJ1-2; 9 bases map to TRBD1. In germline, CDR1 is MDHEN, CDR2 SYDVKM. The V segment lost 2 bases and the J segment 5 bases; nucleotides outside the gene matches: 3. The CDR3 is made up of 14 amino acids. CDR3 residues: CASSLGDRVYGYTF. The CDR3 nucleotides read TGTGCCAGCAGTTTAGGGGACAGGGTATATGGCTACACCTTC.

This chain connects TRBV10-3 to TRBJ1-2; 7 nucleotides match TRBD1. CDR1 ENHRY and CDR2 SYGVKD come from the germline V gene. The CDR3 loop spans 14 amino acids. V dropped 4 bases and J dropped 8; count of bases not matched to a gene: 10. The CDR3 loop reads CAISGSGGTDGYTF. The CDR3 DNA sequence: TGTGCCATCAGTGGATCAGGGGGAACAGACGGCTACACCTTC.

This clone turned up a few times. The rearrangement joins TRBV18 to TRBJ1-3; TRBD1 is a possible D gene (6 bases). This CDR3 has 17 amino acids. Germline lookup yields CDR1 KGHSH and CDR2 LQKENI. With 2 bases removed from V and 0 bases from J, the gap between germline ends came to 14 bases. This CDR3 is CASSPFAGAYSGNTIYF. The DNA of the CDR3 is TGTGCCAGCTCACCATTTGCAGGGGCCTACTCTGGAAACACCATATATTTT.

This clone was counted a few times. The CDR3 sequence: CASRPGQENYGYTF. CDR3 sequence (DNA): TGTGCCAGCAGGCCGGGACAGGAGAACTATGGCTACACCTTC. The chain uses TRBV7-3 and TRBJ1-2; 8 nucleotides match TRBD1. Germline V lookup: CDR1 SGHTA, CDR2 FQGTGA. V shed 6 bases and J 2 bases; nucleotides not matched to a gene: 5. The CDR3 is 14 amino acids. Combining the CDR3 with reference TRBV7-3 and TRBJ1-2 gives the whole variable domain GAGVSQTPSNKVTEKGKYVELRCDPISGHTALYWYRQSLGQGPEFLIYFQGTGAADDSGLPNDRFFAVRPEGSVSTLKIQRTERGDSAVYLCASRPGQENYGYTFGSGTRLTVV.

This chain joins TRBV30 and TRBJ1-1; 9 bases agree with TRBD1. Per germline, CDR1 GTSNPN and CDR2 SVGIG (reference sequence). V lost 0 bases to trimming and J lost 0 bases; unmatched junction nucleotides: 8. This CDR3 is 17 amino acids long. CDR3 protein: CAWSVDGTGLLNTEAFF. CDR3 in DNA: TGTGCCTGGAGTGTAGATGGGACAGGGTTATTGAACACTGAAGCTTTCTTT.

The V and J genes are TRBV6-1 and TRBJ1-1, with D hard to call. V was pared by 0 bases and J by 7 bases, with 15 bases between. This CDR3 region has 15 residues. Germline V gene lookup returns CDR1 MNHNS and CDR2 SASEGT. As DNA, the CDR3 is TGTGCCAGCAGTGAAGCGCTTCTAGGAGCTTATGAAGCTTTCTTT. Translated, it gives CASSEALLGAYEAFF.

V and J are TRBV27 and TRBJ2-7; the D gene is possibly TRBD2 (5 bases). The germline V gene encodes CDR1 MNHEY and CDR2 SMNVEV (reference sequence). V was shortened by 5 bases and J by 5 bases, with 13 bases between the two germline ends. This CDR3 is built from 13 residues. The CDR3 reads CASSTIEGDEQYF. The CDR3 DNA reads TGTGCCAGCAGTACCATCGAGGGTGACGAGCAGTACTTC.

This clone appeared a few times. CDR3 sequence reads: CASSYVTSGRASSGELFF. In nucleotides, the CDR3 is TGTGCCAGCAGCTACGTCACTAGCGGGAGGGCTTCTTCTGGGGAGCTGTTTTTT. This chain links TRBV7-9 with TRBJ2-2, with 13 bases aligning to TRBD2. J lost 8 bases, V lost 4 bases, and 13 bases had no gene match. Germline lookup yields CDR1 SEHNR and CDR2 FQNEAQ (reference sequence). The CDR3 spans 18 residues.

CDR3: CASTEGQPNTEAFF. The CDR3 DNA follows: TGCGCCAGCACGGAAGGACAGCCGAACACTGAAGCTTTCTTT. The gene calls are TRBV5-1 and TRBJ1-1, with TRBD1 as a possible D gene (6 bases). Germline values: CDR1 SGHRS, CDR2 YFSETQ. The CDR3 is made up of 14 amino acids. Between the trimmed V and J ends, which lost 6 bases and 1 base, there was a span of 13 bases.

The J gene is TRBJ2-3, the V gene TRBV5-6; 7 bases are shared with TRBD1. V lost 3 bases to trimming and J lost 6 bases; unmatched junction nucleotides: 10. The V gene's germline CDR1 is SGHDT and CDR2 YYEEEE. The CDR3 runs 15 residues. The CDR3 DNA sequence: TGTGCCAGCAGCTCAACAGGGGCATTAGTGGATACGCAGTATTTT. Translated, it gives CASSSTGALVDTQYF.

This chain uses TRBV7-9 with TRBJ2-3, with TRBD2 matching over 7 bases. The CDR3 loop spans 15 amino acids. V was pared by 5 bases and J by 4 bases, with 9 bases of the junction left unmatched. Per the germline V gene, CDR1 is SEHNR and CDR2 is FQNEAQ (reference sequence). The CDR3 sequence: CASSPTGGMADTQYF. The CDR3 DNA reads as TGTGCCAGCAGCCCCACGGGAGGAATGGCAGATACGCAGTATTTT.